This record concerns one TCR beta chain sequence. Its target is unknown. This sample was included in a study of cytomegalovirus exposure and HLA in healthy donors. Study information: A prior analysis found 117 million unique TCR beta sequences from around 190 million T cells. Most donors, just over 80% of a few hundred genotyped, fell in the Caucasian-associated ancestry cluster.

V shed 3 bases and J shed 2 bases, with 8 bases lying between them. This CDR3 contains 13 residues. The germline CDR1 and CDR2 sequences are MNHNS and SASEGT. PCR used 60 Vbeta primers and 13 Jbeta primers. Sequencing used immunoSEQ multiplex PCR; TCRdb keeps in-frame clones, though not all of them. Of around 140,000 clones listed, about 71% are singletons. General study results and limits: The authors listed some 150 TCR beta chains as cytomegalovirus-associated. Later analysis reportedly placed an Asian-associated ancestry cluster below the roughly 600-donor mean in N-insertions.

This clonotype originated in a woman aged 60-75 years in good health and CMV-seropositive. The gene calls are TRBV6-1 and TRBJ2-7; maybe TRBD1 (5 bases). Sequencing was carried out using PBMCs. The CDR3 loop reads CASSDRAPYEQYF. CDR3 DNA: TGTGCCAGCAGTGACAGGGCACCCTACGAGCAGTACTTC.